One sample yielded the 10 T cell receptor beta chains listed below, sequenced in a study of shared clonotypes between healthy human individuals. Using immunoSEQ multiplex PCR, the repertoire was profiled, and TCRdb retains in-frame clones only, with some absent. The sample lists roughly 2 million clones; roughly 96% were seen once. Sequencing was performed on naive CD4+ T cells sorted from blood. Documented subset: CD45RA+ positively selected. The receptors stem from a man aged 18 to 29 in good health.

The V and J genes are TRBV2 and TRBJ1-2; D is undetermined. The CDR3 extends over 12 amino acids. V was clipped by 3 bases and J by 8 bases, with 10 bases between them. Germline lookup yields CDR1 SNHLY and CDR2 FYNNEI. The CDR3 bases are TGTGCCAGCAGTGACCGGTCCTTCGGCTACACCTTC. Its protein product is CASSDRSFGYTF.

With respect to this clone: The same CDR3 is also encoded by other DNA sequences in this sample. The V gene is TRBV9, the J gene TRBJ2-2; no definite D call. Germline V gives CDR1 SGDLS, CDR2 YYNGEE. V shed 0 bases and J shed 2 bases, with 8 bases lying between them. This CDR3 is built from 15 residues. CDR3 nucleotides: TGTGCCAGCAGCGTAGACGGCATTAACACCGGGGAGCTGTTTTTT. Its translation: CASSVDGINTGELFF.

The CDR3: CASSPLVGYQGEKLFF. CDR3 bases: TGTGCCAGCAGTCCGCTGGTCGGTTATCAAGGGGAAAAACTGTTTTTT. The gene calls are TRBV7-9 and TRBJ1-4; D gene ambiguous. The length of the CDR3 is 16 residues. Germline assignment: CDR1 SEHNR and CDR2 FQNEAQ (reference sequence). V was pared by 6 bases and J by 8 bases, with 22 bases between.

This sequence joins TRBV11-2 and TRBJ1-5, with D unclear. The length of the CDR3 is 13 residues. Germline V gene lookup returns CDR1 SGHAT and CDR2 FQNNGV. V was clipped by 5 bases and J by 7 bases, with 12 bases between them. The CDR3 DNA follows: TGTGCCAGCAGCCCCACCCCCGGGCAGCCCCAGCATTTT. Encoded protein: CASSPTPGQPQHF.

The sample holds one count of this clone. The chain carries TRBV7-9 and TRBJ1-4, with D possibly TRBD1 on 6 matching bases. The CDR3 extends over 15 amino acids. Trimming took 1 base from V and 8 from J, leaving 14 bases between them. Germline CDR1 is SEHNR and CDR2 is FQNEAQ (reference sequence). This CDR3 is CASSLESGDGEKLFF. CDR3 coding DNA: TGTGCCAGCAGCTTAGAATCAGGGGATGGCGAAAAACTGTTTTTT.

The chain is built from TRBV25-1 and TRBJ2-7; a possible D gene is TRBD2 (7 bases). Germline CDR1 MGHDK, CDR2 SYGVNS. This CDR3 region has 15 residues. V lost 1 base, J lost 6 bases, and 16 bases lay in between. This CDR3 reads CASSEWGGRVFEQYF. DNA for the CDR3: TGTGCCAGCAGTGAATGGGGGGGCCGGGTCTTCGAGCAGTACTTC.

The chain links TRBV11-3 to TRBJ2-3; TRBD2 matches 7 bases. The CDR3 length is 15 residues. Per germline, CDR1 SGHNT and CDR2 YENEEA. V lost 2 bases to trimming and J lost 4 bases; unmatched junction nucleotides: 6. The chain's CDR3 is CASSLSGERSDTQYF. Written as DNA, the CDR3 is TGTGCCAGCAGCTTAAGCGGGGAGAGGTCAGATACGCAGTATTTT. Complete variable domain (other parts from reference TRBV11-3 and TRBJ2-3): EAGVVQSPRYKIIEKKQPVAFWCNPISGHNTLYWYLQNLGQGPELLIRYENEEAVDDSQLPKDRFSAERLKGVDSTLKIQPAELGDSAVYLCASSLSGERSDTQYFGPGTRLTVL.

This rearrangement joins TRBV7-9 to TRBJ2-7; a weak D match, TRBD1 (6 bases). With 5 bases removed from V and 3 bases from J, the gap between germline ends came to 14 bases. The CDR3 sequence is 14 residues long. Germline V gene sequence: CDR1 SEHNR, CDR2 FQNEAQ (reference sequence). CDR3: CASSGSGTIYEQYF. As DNA, the CDR3 is TGTGCCAGCAGCGGATCCGGGACAATCTACGAGCAGTACTTC.

The J gene is TRBJ2-6, the V gene TRBV4-3; no firm D call. CDR3 length: 15 amino acids. Deletions cut 1 base from V and 2 bases from J, with 6 bases between. The V gene's germline CDR1 is LGHNA and CDR2 YSLEER. CDR3 protein: CASSQAVTGANVLTF. The CDR3 DNA follows: TGCGCCAGCAGCCAAGCCGTAACTGGGGCCAACGTCCTGACTTTC.

The chain carries TRBV30 and TRBJ2-1, with D possibly matching TRBD2 (6 bases). V lost 0 bases and J lost 4, with 13 bases in between. CDR3 length equals 15 residues. The germline V gene has CDR1 GTSNPN and CDR2 SVGIG (reference sequence). CDR3 region: CAWSVPGTGYNEQFF. The CDR3 nucleotides read TGTGCCTGGAGTGTACCTGGGACTGGTTACAATGAGCAGTTCTTC.